The sequence of this TCR beta chain was determined in a study of identical twins listed by TCRdb under 2016. Regarding the complete study: TCR alpha and beta repertoires from monozygotic twins, unrelated adults of various ages and cord blood were deep-sequenced to test whether fetal clonotypes persist. To rule out contamination, the twin experiments were replicated at different times with different library preparation protocols. General study outcomes and caveats: Compared with coincidental sharing between unrelated individuals, an excess of low generation-probability sequences was observed among out-of-frame TCR alpha sequences shared between twins. Fewer insertions were carried by abundant cord blood beta clonotypes, a similar but weaker trend appeared in young adult naive repertoires, and no such trend appeared in memory repertoires. Invariant T cells such as MAIT and iNKT could partly confound zero-insertion analyses, although diverse VJ usage argued against such confounding for most clonotypes. A weaker excess of twin sharing was found in beta out-of-frame sequences because the signal-to-noise ratio was lowered by fewer shared sequences. Conclusions relied on cross-sectional statistical analysis, since the same donors could not be followed over many years. In monozygotic twins, out-of-frame TCR alpha sharing was systematically underestimated by recombination models, although the models agreed with sharing between unrelated individuals.

Every donor in the study was a healthy Caucasian. The twin cohort consisted of three pairs of female monozygotic twins, all aged roughly 18 to 30 years. The RNA used for TCR libraries was isolated from peripheral blood mononuclear cells. Libraries were constructed by 5' RACE. This sample was sequenced with an Illumina HiSeq 2000. Template switching introduced a universal primer binding site; the final cDNA contained a unique molecular identifier, enabling accurate counting of TCR cDNA molecules. Specific primers in the conserved constant-segment region were used to synthesize first-strand cDNA for TCR alpha and beta chains. To control for contamination, each cDNA library was double barcoded with a SMART-Mk sample barcode plus Illumina barcodes. Two successive PCR steps introduced TruSeq adapter sequences along with Illumina sample barcodes. The TCR alpha and beta cDNA libraries were sequenced on the Illumina HiSeq platform using custom primers. Per the original workflow: Unique molecular identifiers were extracted from raw reads with MiGEC, and CDR3 positions were determined with MiXCR. For each individual, recombination models were inferred using an EM algorithm with the repgenHMM and IGoR tools. Shared clonotype analysis was performed with the tcR package in R, normalizing sharing by the product of cloneset sizes. To study raw recombination free of thymic and clonal selection effects, out-of-frame nonproductive sequences were analyzed. Clones were called with MiXCR by TCRdb after fastp trimmed the public reads at Q25, and only in-frame beta chains were retained. CDR3 protein duplicates are merged, each entry listing the most common genes and DNA. The V and J calls, along with clone size, are taken from TCRdb and not from the paper's own processing. The table for this sample lists over 550,000 distinct CDR3 sequences; about 7% of them were counted only once. The ten largest account for approximately 1.5% of the sample.

V loses 5 bases of germline sequence and J loses 0 bases, and the interval between the two ends is 14 bases. The germline V gene gives CDR1 as SGHVS and CDR2 as FNYEAQ. The CDR3 spans 15 residues, from the cysteine through the phenylalanine. The CDR3 DNA has 45 bases and is translated from base 1. This clonotype was counted at least ten times. No cognate antigen has been identified for it. One base away there is no much larger clone; base qualities are not given. These data were also reused for a study on yellow fever vaccine responses in identical twins. As that second paper reports: The T cell response to vaccination in identical twins was reported by the authors to appear partly convergent and partly personalized. In identical twins, the study followed T cell clones that responded to the vaccine with precision.

This TCR came from a woman younger than 35 in good health. Sequencing input: PBMCs. This sequence uses TRBV7-6 and TRBJ2-7, with a tentative D gene TRBD2 over 7 matching bases. Here is the DNA: TGTGCCAGCAGCGGGACTACAGGGAGCTCCTACGAGCAGTACTTC. Translated, it gives CASSGTTGSSYEQYF.